Below, one TCR beta chain is given with its context. Its specificity is not known. These data originate in a study of T cell responses to AZD1222 COVID-19 vaccine. Study-wide results and limits: At study baseline, merely five or six AZD1222 recipients were seropositive. Receipt of two AZD1222 doses was followed by a rise in Spike-specific TCR breadth and depth.

V was cut by 5 bases and J by 8 bases, with 15 bases left in between. This CDR3 spans 13 amino acids. CDR1 is MNHEY, CDR2 SMNVEV, per germline (reference sequence). Sequencing was performed with immunoSEQ multiplex PCR; in TCRdb, only in-frame clones are kept and a portion is missing. The sample lists about 190,000 clones; 90% to 95% were seen once. Sample: peripheral blood, taken on day 0 of AZD1222 vaccination. The J gene is TRBJ1-2, the V gene TRBV27; perhaps TRBD1 as D (6 bases). This receptor was taken from an adult in good health. CDR3 residues: CASSNKGVKGYTF. The CDR3 nucleotides read TGTGCCAGCAGTAATAAGGGGGTGAAGGGCTACACCTTC.